This T cell receptor beta chain stems from a study of CD8+CD57+ T cells in acquired aplastic anemia. Points from the study as a whole: Nearly 30 was the count of CD8+ CDR3 sequences that patients shared with controls. Patients and controls had CD8+ Simpson's diversity values that were not significantly distinct.

Sequencing was done on patients that had shown CD8+CD57+ cell expansion by flow cytometry. Every one of the patients had aplastic anemia (severe, acquired). All patients were therapy-naive when blood was sampled. At least ten counts were recorded for this clonotype. What it binds is not known. The length of the CDR3 is 10 residues. The germline V gene encodes CDR1 DFQATT and CDR2 SNEGSKA (reference sequence). With 6 bases removed from V and 3 bases from J, the gap between germline ends came to 4 bases. TCR beta VDJ and CDR3 were profiled, and genomic DNA was the template. TCRdb reanalysed the reads using MiXCR and keeps one entry per CDR3 protein. The sample has 160,000 or so distinct CDR3 sequences; 71% are singletons.

The rearrangement joins TRBV20-1 to TRBJ2-3; D gene uncertain. What was sequenced was sorted CD4+, CD8+, or CD8+CD57+ T cells (not recorded which) from PBMCs. The clonotype originates from a human donor with aplastic anemia. In DNA form, the CDR3 reads TGCAGTGCCAAAACAGATACGCAGTATTTT. This translates into CSAKTDTQYF.